This T cell receptor beta chain was retrieved from a study of blood T cell repertoires in COVID-19. About the study: Acute-phase and convalescent COVID-19 samples originated in the United States, Italy and Spain. T cells, B-cell-depleted T cells, or PBMCs supplied cDNA or gDNA.

The CDR3 spans 15 residues. The germline V gene encodes CDR1 SGHTA and CDR2 FQGNSA. The ends were cut back, 1 base at V and 0 bases at J, with 7 bases in the middle. Per the authors' pipeline: Amplification of reference gene primers provided the estimated nucleated cell counts. The assay was immunoSEQ multiplex PCR, and TCRdb's table has in-frame clones only and misses some. The V and J calls and clone size were taken over from that table, and D and trimming were inferred from the DNA. In the table there are tens of thousands of clones, about 82% of which are singletons. The sample taken for sequencing was peripheral blood. The rearrangement joins TRBV7-2 to TRBJ2-4; D is unclear. The sequence derives from a human donor in a cohort sampled during active COVID-19. DNA of the CDR3: TGTGCCAGCAGCTTAGGTGAGCTAGCCAAAAACATTCAGTACTTC. Translated: CASSLGELAKNIQYF. The whole variable domain, filled in from reference TRBV7-2 and TRBJ2-4, reads GAGVSQSPSNKVTEKGKDVELRCDPISGHTALYWYRQSLGQGLEFLIYFQGNSAPDKSGLPSDRFSAERTGGSVSTLTIQRTQQEDSAVYLCASSLGELAKNIQYFGAGTRLSVL.